Listed here are 21 T cell receptor beta chains from one sample, sequenced in a study of beta chain features in type 1 diabetes. TCRB transcripts that were expressed got sequenced, as all of the isolated RNA had been reverse transcribed. Sequenced by immunoSEQ multiplex PCR; TCRdb stores in-frame clones only, minus some. Among under 850,000 clones listed, around 15% were seen once. The antigens of these receptors remain unknown. Study findings and constraints: TCRB CDR3 length was moderately but significantly reduced in all four CD4+ subsets of Type 1 diabetes patients.

Specimen: naive CD4+ T cells from blood. The receptors derive from a man aged 18 to 29 with type 1 diabetes.

V usage is TRBV30 and J usage is TRBJ2-5, with 7 bases identical to TRBD1. Germline CDR1 and CDR2: GTSNPN and SVGIG (reference sequence). This CDR3 comprises 11 residues. Trimming at V came to 1 base and at J to 10 bases, leaving 3 bases not matched to a gene. CDR3 DNA: TGTGCCTGGAGTGGGGGACAGCGCCAGTACTTC. Protein product: CAWSGGQRQYF.

V gene TRBV30 combines with J gene TRBJ2-1, with TRBD2 identical over 12 bases. Looked up from germline, CDR1 is GTSNPN and CDR2 is SVGIG (reference sequence). Trimming at V came to 2 bases and at J to 8 bases, leaving 13 bases not matched to a gene. The CDR3 is made up of 17 amino acids. The CDR3 is CAWSFARTSGVVHEQFF. CDR3 nucleotides: TGTGCCTGGAGTTTCGCACGGACTAGCGGGGTCGTCCATGAGCAGTTCTTC.

This chain uses TRBV4-1 with TRBJ2-3; D is undetermined. Germline CDR1 and CDR2: MGHRA and YSYEKL. The V and J ends lost 1 base and 2 bases respectively, with 16 bases between them. The CDR3 runs to 17 residues. CDR3 nucleotides: TGCGCCAGCAGCCAAGTCGGCCGGGCCAAGGTCACAGATACGCAGTATTTT. Residues: CASSQVGRAKVTDTQYF.

This clone occurred a few times. This chain joins TRBV6-6 and TRBJ1-5, with D maybe TRBD1 (6 bases). CDR3 size: 13 residues. V was shortened by 4 bases and J by 3 bases, with 7 bases between the two germline ends. Germline V gives CDR1 MNHNY, CDR2 SVGAGI (reference sequence). This CDR3 is CASSWDTNQPQHF. The CDR3 nucleotides are TGTGCCAGCAGTTGGGACACCAATCAGCCCCAGCATTTT.

This clone was detected a few times. The CDR3 DNA reads TGTGCCAGCAGCAAAGAACCCGCAAACTATGGCTACACCTTC. Its protein is CASSKEPANYGYTF. The chain employs TRBV21-1 and TRBJ1-2. TRBV21-1 is an annotated pseudogene. This CDR3 has 14 amino acids.

Only a few counts were recorded for this clone. The rearrangement uses TRBV6-6 and TRBJ2-7, with D uncertain. CDR1 MNHNY and CDR2 SVGAGI come from the germline V gene (reference sequence). The CDR3 sequence is 15 residues long. The V end lost 2 bases, the J end lost 2 bases, and 13 bases lay between the germline ends. CDR3: CASSYERPDTYEQYF. The CDR3, as DNA: TGTGCCAGCAGTTACGAAAGGCCGGATACCTACGAGCAGTACTTC.

This clone has just a few counts. The chain recombines TRBV23-1 with TRBJ2-1; D remains unclear. TRBV23-1 is an ORF, with its function uncertain. Trimming stripped 5 bases from V and 5 bases from J, with 13 bases between. The CDR3 runs to 14 residues. CDR3 DNA: TGCGCCAGCAGTTCAAAGAGAACCGACAATGAGCAGTTCTTC. It codes for CASSSKRTDNEQFF.

The V and J genes are TRBV11-3 and TRBJ2-1; no reliable D call. Trimming took off 0 bases at V and 6 bases at J, with 3 bases between the two ends. The length of the CDR3 is 12 residues. Germline values: CDR1 SGHNT, CDR2 YENEEA. DNA of the CDR3: TGTGCCAGCAGCTTAGATGGCAATGAGCAGTTCTTC. Translating it yields CASSLDGNEQFF.

The rearrangement links TRBV27 to TRBJ2-3; D is undetermined. Trimming took 0 bases from V and 0 from J, leaving 10 bases between them. Germline CDR1 MNHEY, CDR2 SMNVEV (reference sequence). The CDR3 has 16 amino acids. Here the CDR3 reads CASSLSTVSSTDTQYF. In DNA, the CDR3 is TGTGCCAGCAGTTTATCGACGGTTTCTAGCACAGATACGCAGTATTTT.

The table lists this clone with a few counts. The chain combines TRBV7-9 with TRBJ2-6; D gene ambiguous. Trimming stripped 1 base from V and 0 bases from J, with 4 bases between. The germline V gene has CDR1 SEHNR and CDR2 FQNEAQ (reference sequence). The CDR3 runs to 15 residues. CDR3 sequence (DNA): TGTGCCAGCAGCTTAGGGGCCTCTGGGGCCAACGTCCTGACTTTC. As protein: CASSLGASGANVLTF. The full variable domain, in which reference TRBV7-9 and TRBJ2-6 provide the parts outside the CDR3, is DTGVSQNPRHKITKRGQNVTFRCDPISEHNRLYWYRQTLGQGPEFLTYFQNEAQLEKSRLLSDRFSAERPKGSFSTLEIQRTEQGDSAMYLCASSLGASGANVLTFGAGSRLTVL.

This clone was seen more than once but under ten times. The chain recombines TRBV6-6 with TRBJ2-3; D is uncertain. CDR3 length: 15 amino acids. Germline assignment: CDR1 MNHNY and CDR2 SVGAGI (reference sequence). V was trimmed by 6 bases and J by 1 base, leaving 14 bases between them. The CDR3 sequence: CASSKPQFGTDTQYF. CDR3 nucleotide sequence: TGTGCCAGCAGCAAACCCCAGTTTGGCACAGATACGCAGTATTTT.

The rearrangement uses TRBV14 and TRBJ2-7; unclear D gene. CDR3 length: 12 amino acids. Trimming removed 4 bases from V and 4 bases from J, with 8 bases in between. Germline V gene data show CDR1 as SGHDN and CDR2 as FVKESK. In DNA, the CDR3 is TGTGCCAGCAGCCGTGGACCGTACGAGCAGTACTTC. Amino acid sequence: CASSRGPYEQYF.

The chain carries TRBV9 and TRBJ2-5; D gene ambiguous. Germline V gene sequence: CDR1 SGDLS, CDR2 YYNGEE. V gave up 3 bases and J gave up 0 bases, with 6 bases separating them. This CDR3 has 13 residues. The CDR3 loop reads CASSAQNQETQYF. In DNA form, the CDR3 reads TGTGCCAGCAGCGCACAGAACCAAGAGACCCAGTACTTC.

This clone occurred a few times. In the same sample, other DNA sequences code for this CDR3. The rearrangement joins TRBV5-6 to TRBJ1-3; D unresolved. V was clipped by 3 bases and J by 0 bases, with 4 bases between them. This CDR3 comprises 13 residues. Germline V gene data show CDR1 as SGHDT and CDR2 as YYEEEE. The DNA of the CDR3 is TGTGCCAGCAGCTCCTCCTCTGGAAACACCATATATTTT. It codes for CASSSSSGNTIYF. Together with reference TRBV5-6 and TRBJ1-3, the CDR3 gives the full variable domain: DAGVTQSPTHLIKTRGQQVTLRCSPKSGHDTVSWYQQALGQGPQFIFQYYEEEERQRGNFPDRFSGHQFPNYSSELNVNALLLGDSALYLCASSSSSGNTIYFGEGSWLTVV.

This clone was observed a handful of times. For the CDR3, the DNA is TGTGCCAGCAGTCCCCTCCCTCCAGAGACCCAGTACTTC. It translates to CASSPLPPETQYF. This chain uses TRBV6-1 with TRBJ2-5, with unresolved D. V was cut by 5 bases and J by 4 bases, with 11 bases left in between. The CDR3 consists of 13 residues. The V gene's germline CDR1 is MNHNS and CDR2 SASEGT.

This clone was seen more than once but under ten times. This chain joins TRBV4-2 and TRBJ2-3; D is unresolved. With 0 bases removed from V and 2 bases from J, the gap between germline ends came to 12 bases. The germline gives CDR1 LGHNA, CDR2 YNFKEQ. The CDR3 sequence is 16 residues long. The CDR3 loop is CASSQELVGHTDTQYF. DNA of the CDR3: TGTGCCAGCAGCCAAGAATTGGTCGGCCACACAGATACGCAGTATTTT.

The chain employs TRBV7-2 and TRBJ2-5, with 7 bases that match TRBD2. The CDR3 extends over 14 amino acids. With V trimmed by 5 bases and J by 4 bases, 7 bases remained unmatched. Looked up from germline, CDR1 is SGHTA and CDR2 is FQGNSA. CDR3 sequence: CASSPSAGIETQYF. The CDR3 nucleotides read TGTGCCAGCAGCCCCTCAGCGGGGATAGAGACCCAGTACTTC. Looking up the rest from reference TRBV7-2 and TRBJ2-5 gives the full variable domain: GAGVSQSPSNKVTEKGKDVELRCDPISGHTALYWYRQSLGQGLEFLIYFQGNSAPDKSGLPSDRFSAERTGGSVSTLTIQRTQQEDSAVYLCASSPSAGIETQYFGPGTRLLVL.

This clone has just a few counts. V and J are TRBV30 and TRBJ2-2; 8 nucleotides match TRBD2. Trimming removed 2 bases from V and 5 bases from J; junction bases left unmatched: 10. The CDR3 contains 16 residues. Looked up from germline, CDR1 is GTSNPN and CDR2 is SVGIG (reference sequence). The CDR3 nucleotides are TGTGCCTGGAGTCCCCTCTCCGGGGGGGCAACCGGGGAGCTGTTTTTT. This encodes CAWSPLSGGATGELFF.

The V gene is TRBV6-5, the J gene TRBJ2-3; 12 bases line up with TRBD1. CDR1 is MNHEY, CDR2 SVGAGI, per germline. There are 15 residues in the CDR3. V lost 0 bases, J lost 7 bases, and 2 bases stayed unmatched. Written as DNA, the CDR3 is TGTGCCAGCAGTTACTCGGGACAGGGGGCTTATACGCAGTATTTT. This encodes CASSYSGQGAYTQYF.

The chain employs TRBV7-3 and TRBJ1-5; 9 nucleotides line up with TRBD1. V trimming: 5 bases; J trimming: 7 bases; junction bases outside the gene matches: 3. The CDR3 runs to 13 residues. CDR1 is SGHTA and CDR2 is FQGTGA in the germline V gene. The CDR3 DNA follows: TGTGCCAGCAGCCCGGGACAGGGCCAGCCCCAGCATTTT. It codes for CASSPGQGQPQHF.

This chain connects TRBV28 to TRBJ1-1, with D possibly TRBD1 on 6 matching bases. Trimming removed 6 bases from V and 8 bases from J, with 13 bases in between. Germline V gene lookup returns CDR1 MDHEN and CDR2 SYDVKM. The CDR3 consists of 12 residues. In nucleotides, the CDR3 is TGTGCCAGCAGATCTTTTACAGGGGAAGCTTTCTTT. Translation gives CASRSFTGEAFF.